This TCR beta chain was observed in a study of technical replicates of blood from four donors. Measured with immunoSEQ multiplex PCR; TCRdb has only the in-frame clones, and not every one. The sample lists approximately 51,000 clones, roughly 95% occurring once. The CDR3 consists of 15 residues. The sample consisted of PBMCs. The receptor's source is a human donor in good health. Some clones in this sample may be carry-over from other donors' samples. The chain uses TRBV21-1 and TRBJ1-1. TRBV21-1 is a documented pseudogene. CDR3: CASSKLRIMNTEAFF. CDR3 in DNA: TGTGCCAGCAGCAAACTGAGGATAATGAACACTGAAGCTTTCTTT.